Presented here are 10 T cell receptor beta chains from one specimen sequenced in a study of blood T cell repertoires in COVID-19. The repertoire was sequenced with immunoSEQ multiplex PCR; TCRdb's copy has only in-frame clones and lacks some. The repertoire holds 210,000 or so clones, with around 81% as singletons. Source material: PBMCs or T cells enriched from blood (not recorded which). Receptors originate from a woman aged 45-65 years with acute COVID-19.

V gene TRBV2 combines with J gene TRBJ2-3; 8 nucleotides agree with TRBD2. Germline trimming cut 4 bases from V and 5 bases from J; bases unmatched to any gene: 5. Germline-derived CDR1 and CDR2 are SNHLY and FYNNEI. This CDR3 has 14 residues. This CDR3 is CASSVSGGGDTQYF. CDR3 DNA: TGTGCCAGCAGTGTATCCGGGGGGGGAGATACGCAGTATTTT.

The rearrangement joins TRBV7-8 to TRBJ1-5; D uncertain. The CDR3 extends over 17 amino acids. The V end was cut by 1 base, the J end by 4 bases, with 17 bases between. The germline V gene has CDR1 SGHVS and CDR2 FQNEAQ. DNA of the CDR3: TGTGCCAGCAGCTTAGAGCTCGTAAGGACGGGGAATCAGCCCCAGCATTTT. Protein: CASSLELVRTGNQPQHF.

A single count supports this clone. The chain links TRBV6-2 or TRBV6-3 to TRBJ2-7; tentatively, D is TRBD2 (5 bases). This CDR3 spans 16 amino acids. V dropped 2 bases and J dropped 0 bases, with 14 bases sitting between them. Germline CDR1 MNHEY, CDR2 SVGEGT. CDR3 in amino acids: CASSYRVAEVSYEQYF. DNA for the CDR3: TGTGCCAGCAGTTACCGAGTGGCGGAGGTCTCCTACGAGCAGTACTTC.

V is TRBV27 and J is TRBJ1-2, with D perhaps TRBD1 (6 bases). The CDR3 is 12 amino acids. Per germline, CDR1 MNHEY and CDR2 SMNVEV (reference sequence). V dropped 5 bases and J dropped 8 bases, with 12 bases sitting between them. CDR3 loop: CASSRTGYGYTF. In nucleotides, the CDR3 is TGTGCCAGCAGTCGCACAGGGTACGGCTACACCTTC.

The chain joins TRBV7-8 to TRBJ2-3; 7 bases match TRBD2. V shed 5 bases and J 2 bases; nucleotides not matched to a gene: 10. CDR1 SGHVS and CDR2 FQNEAQ come from the germline V gene. The CDR3 spans 16 residues. The CDR3, as DNA: TGTGCCAGCAGCCGATTAGCGGGCCTGGACACAGATACGCAGTATTTT. Its protein is CASSRLAGLDTDTQYF. The full variable domain, rest sourced from reference TRBV7-8 and TRBJ2-3, is GAGVSQSPRYKVAKRGQDVALRCDPISGHVSLFWYQQALGQGPEFLTYFQNEAQLDKSGLPSDRFFAERPEGSVSTLKIQRTQQEDSAVYLCASSRLAGLDTDTQYFGPGTRLTVL.

The V and J genes are TRBV20-1 and TRBJ2-7, with D perhaps TRBD2 (5 bases). The CDR3 consists of 11 residues. V was clipped by 3 bases and J by 5 bases, with 8 bases between them. Germline V gives CDR1 DFQATT, CDR2 SNEGSKA (reference sequence). The CDR3 loop reads CSASLLDEQYF. The CDR3 DNA is TGCAGTGCTAGCCTACTAGACGAGCAGTACTTC.

The gene calls are TRBV3-1 (or the pseudogene TRBV3-2) and TRBJ2-1; weak D call: TRBD2 (5 bases). This CDR3 is 16 amino acids long. V was pared by 3 bases and J by 2 bases, with 14 bases between. Germline CDR1 LGHDT, CDR2 YNNKEL (reference sequence). The CDR3 DNA sequence: TGTGCCAGCAGCCACTATACTAGAGTGGCCTACAATGAGCAGTTCTTC. It translates to CASSHYTRVAYNEQFF.

The V and J genes are TRBV7-9 and TRBJ2-2; no clear D. Per germline, CDR1 SEHNR and CDR2 FQNEAQ (reference sequence). The CDR3 sequence is 15 residues long. The V and J ends lost 0 bases and 7 bases respectively, with 12 bases between them. CDR3 sequence reads: CASSLALNNRGELFF. CDR3 in DNA: TGTGCCAGCAGCTTAGCGTTGAACAATCGCGGGGAGCTGTTTTTT.

The CDR3 DNA reads TGCAGTGGAGGTAGAGACACTGAAGCTTTCTTT. This gives the protein CSGGRDTEAFF. The chain is built from TRBV20-1 and TRBJ1-1; D not resolved. V lost 7 bases and J 3 bases, leaving 9 bases between the germline ends. This CDR3 is built from 11 residues. Germline V gene sequence: CDR1 DFQATT, CDR2 SNEGSKA (reference sequence).

This clone was picked up one time. The rearrangement links TRBV19 to TRBJ1-4, with a possible D match to TRBD1 (5 bases). The CDR3 length is 15 residues. Trimming left V 7 bases short and J 1 base short, with 13 bases between. Looked up from germline, CDR1 is LNHDA and CDR2 is SQIVND (reference sequence). CDR3 amino acids: CASKRQWGTNEKLFF. As DNA, the CDR3 is TGTGCCAGTAAGCGACAGTGGGGAACTAATGAAAAACTGTTTTTT.